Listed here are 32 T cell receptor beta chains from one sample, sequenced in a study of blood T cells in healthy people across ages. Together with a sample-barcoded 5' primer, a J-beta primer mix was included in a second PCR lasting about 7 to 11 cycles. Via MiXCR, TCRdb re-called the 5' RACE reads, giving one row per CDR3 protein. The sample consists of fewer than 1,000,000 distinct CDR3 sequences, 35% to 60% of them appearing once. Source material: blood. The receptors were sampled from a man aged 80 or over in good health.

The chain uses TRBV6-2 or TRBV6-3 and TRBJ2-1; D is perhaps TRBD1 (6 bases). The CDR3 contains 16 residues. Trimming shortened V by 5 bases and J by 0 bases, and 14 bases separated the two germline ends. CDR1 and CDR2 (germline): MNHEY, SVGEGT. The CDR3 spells CASSPDRPSSYNEQFF. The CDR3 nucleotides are TGTGCCAGCAGTCCCGACAGGCCCAGCTCCTACAATGAGCAGTTCTTC.

In DNA, the CDR3 is TGTGCCTGGAAGGCTAGCGGGAGGTACAAGCAGTACTTC. It encodes CAWKASGRYKQYF. This sequence joins TRBV30 and TRBJ2-5, with 11 positions matching TRBD2. V gave up 4 bases and J gave up 11 bases; unmatched junction bases: 9. The germline V gene encodes CDR1 GTSNPN and CDR2 SVGIG (reference sequence). The CDR3 is 13 amino acids.

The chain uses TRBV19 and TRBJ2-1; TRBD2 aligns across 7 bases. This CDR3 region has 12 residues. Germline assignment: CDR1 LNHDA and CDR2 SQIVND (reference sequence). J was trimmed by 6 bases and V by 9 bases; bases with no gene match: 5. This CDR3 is CASGRMSNEQFF. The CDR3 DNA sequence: TGTGCCAGCGGGAGGATGAGCAATGAGCAGTTCTTC. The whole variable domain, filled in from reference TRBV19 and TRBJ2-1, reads DGGITQSPKYLFRKEGQNVTLSCEQNLNHDAMYWYRQDPGQGLRLIYYSQIVNDFQKGDIAEGYSVSREKKESFPLTVTSAQKNPTAFYLCASGRMSNEQFFGPGTRLTVL.

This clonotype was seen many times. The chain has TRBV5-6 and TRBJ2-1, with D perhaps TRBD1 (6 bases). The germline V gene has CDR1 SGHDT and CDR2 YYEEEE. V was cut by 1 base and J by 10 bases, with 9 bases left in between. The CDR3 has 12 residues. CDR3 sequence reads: CASSLPTGEQFF. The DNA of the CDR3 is TGTGCCAGCAGCTTGCCTACAGGGGAGCAGTTCTTC. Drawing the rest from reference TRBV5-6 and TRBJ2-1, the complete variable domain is DAGVTQSPTHLIKTRGQQVTLRCSPKSGHDTVSWYQQALGQGPQFIFQYYEEEERQRGNFPDRFSGHQFPNYSSELNVNALLLGDSALYLCASSLPTGEQFFGPGTRLTVL.

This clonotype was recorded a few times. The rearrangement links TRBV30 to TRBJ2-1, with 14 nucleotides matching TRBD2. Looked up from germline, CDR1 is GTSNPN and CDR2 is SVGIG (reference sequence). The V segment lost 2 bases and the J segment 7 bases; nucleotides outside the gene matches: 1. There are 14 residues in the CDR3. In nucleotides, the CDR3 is TGTGCCTGGAGTCGACTAGCGGGAGGGAATGAGCAGTTCTTC. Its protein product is CAWSRLAGGNEQFF.

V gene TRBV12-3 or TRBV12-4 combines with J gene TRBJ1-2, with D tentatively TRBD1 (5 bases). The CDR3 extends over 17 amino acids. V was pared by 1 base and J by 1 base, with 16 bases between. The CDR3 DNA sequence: TGTGCCAGCAGTTTAGTGGGGGGGTACAGGAGTAACTATGGCTACACCTTC. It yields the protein CASSLVGGYRSNYGYTF.

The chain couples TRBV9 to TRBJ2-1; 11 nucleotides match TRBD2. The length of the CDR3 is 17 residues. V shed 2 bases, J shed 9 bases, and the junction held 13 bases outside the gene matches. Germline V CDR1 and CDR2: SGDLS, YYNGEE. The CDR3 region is CASSVPGTSGIRGEQFF. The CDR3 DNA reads TGTGCCAGCAGCGTTCCCGGGACTAGCGGAATAAGAGGTGAGCAGTTCTTC. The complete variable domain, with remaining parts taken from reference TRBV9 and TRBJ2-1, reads DSGVTQTPKHLITATGQRVTLRCSPRSGDLSVYWYQQSLDQGLQFLIQYYNGEERAKGNILERFSAQQFPDLHSELNLSSLELGDSALYFCASSVPGTSGIRGEQFFGPGTRLTVL.

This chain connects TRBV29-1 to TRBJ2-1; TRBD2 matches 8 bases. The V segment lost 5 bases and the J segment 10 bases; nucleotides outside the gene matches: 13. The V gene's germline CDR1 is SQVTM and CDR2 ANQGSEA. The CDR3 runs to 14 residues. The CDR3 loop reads CSVYPGERGTEQFF. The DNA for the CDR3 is TGCAGCGTTTACCCCGGGGAGCGGGGGACAGAGCAGTTCTTC.

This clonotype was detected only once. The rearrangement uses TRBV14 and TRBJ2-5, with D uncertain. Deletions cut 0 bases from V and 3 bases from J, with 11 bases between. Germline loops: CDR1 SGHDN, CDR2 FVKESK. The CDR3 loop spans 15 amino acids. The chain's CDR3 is CASSQDWARKETQYF. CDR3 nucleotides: TGTGCCAGCAGCCAAGATTGGGCGCGAAAAGAGACCCAGTACTTC.

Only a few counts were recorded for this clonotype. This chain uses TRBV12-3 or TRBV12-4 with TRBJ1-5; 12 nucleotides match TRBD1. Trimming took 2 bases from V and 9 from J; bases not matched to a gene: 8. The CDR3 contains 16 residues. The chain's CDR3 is CASSLRDRGLLGPQHF. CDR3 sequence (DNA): TGTGCCAGCAGTTTACGGGACAGGGGGCTTCTCGGGCCCCAGCATTTT.

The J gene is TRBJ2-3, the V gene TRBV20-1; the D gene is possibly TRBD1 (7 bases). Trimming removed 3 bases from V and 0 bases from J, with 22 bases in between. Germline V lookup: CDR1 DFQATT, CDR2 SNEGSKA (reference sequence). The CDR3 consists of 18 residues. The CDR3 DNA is TGCAGTGCTAGTTTAGGCGCAGGGGGGATCTCTAGCACAGATACGCAGTATTTT. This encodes CSASLGAGGISSTDTQYF.

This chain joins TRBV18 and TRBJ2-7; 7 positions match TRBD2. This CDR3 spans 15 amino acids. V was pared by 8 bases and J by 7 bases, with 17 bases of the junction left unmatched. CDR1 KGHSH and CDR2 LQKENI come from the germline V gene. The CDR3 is CASAPSSSGYNEQYF. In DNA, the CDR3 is TGTGCCAGCGCGCCCTCATCTAGCGGCTACAATGAGCAGTACTTC.

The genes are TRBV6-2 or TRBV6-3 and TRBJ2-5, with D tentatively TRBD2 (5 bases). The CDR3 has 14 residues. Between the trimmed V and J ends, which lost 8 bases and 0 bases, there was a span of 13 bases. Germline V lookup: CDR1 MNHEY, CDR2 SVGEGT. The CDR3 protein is CASCRGIYQETQYF. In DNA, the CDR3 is TGTGCCAGCTGTCGGGGTATCTACCAAGAGACCCAGTACTTC.

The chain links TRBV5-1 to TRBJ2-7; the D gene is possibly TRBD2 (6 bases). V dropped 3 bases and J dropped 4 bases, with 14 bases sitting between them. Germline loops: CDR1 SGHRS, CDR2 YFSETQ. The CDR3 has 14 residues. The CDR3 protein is CASSSGGGGYEQYF. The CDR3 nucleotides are TGCGCCAGCAGCTCCGGGGGAGGCGGATACGAGCAGTACTTC.

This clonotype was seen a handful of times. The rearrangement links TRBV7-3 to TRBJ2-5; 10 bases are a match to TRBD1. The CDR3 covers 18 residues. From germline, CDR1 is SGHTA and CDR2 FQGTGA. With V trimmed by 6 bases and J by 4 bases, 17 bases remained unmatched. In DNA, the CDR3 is TGTGCCAGCAGATCCCTGACAGGGGGCTCTGCCCCCAGAGAGACCCAGTACTTC. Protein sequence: CASRSLTGGSAPRETQYF.

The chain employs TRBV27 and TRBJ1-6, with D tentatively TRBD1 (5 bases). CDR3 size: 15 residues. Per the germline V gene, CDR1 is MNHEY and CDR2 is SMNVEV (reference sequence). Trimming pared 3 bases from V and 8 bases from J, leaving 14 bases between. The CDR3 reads CASSLWGSVDSPLHF. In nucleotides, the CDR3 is TGTGCCAGCAGTTTGTGGGGGTCTGTGGATTCACCCCTCCACTTT.

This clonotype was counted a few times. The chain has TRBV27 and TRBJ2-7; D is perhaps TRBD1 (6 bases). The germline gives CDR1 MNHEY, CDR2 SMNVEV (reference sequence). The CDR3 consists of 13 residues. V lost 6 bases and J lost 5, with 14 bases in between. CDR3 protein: CASRQNRDHEQYF. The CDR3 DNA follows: TGTGCCAGCAGGCAAAACAGGGACCACGAGCAGTACTTC.

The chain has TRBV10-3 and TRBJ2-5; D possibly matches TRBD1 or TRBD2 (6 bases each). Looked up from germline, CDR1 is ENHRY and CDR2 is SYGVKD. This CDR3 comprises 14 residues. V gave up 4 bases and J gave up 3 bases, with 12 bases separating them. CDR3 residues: CAISGLRGEETQYF. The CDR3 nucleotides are TGTGCCATCAGTGGGCTAAGGGGGGAAGAGACCCAGTACTTC.

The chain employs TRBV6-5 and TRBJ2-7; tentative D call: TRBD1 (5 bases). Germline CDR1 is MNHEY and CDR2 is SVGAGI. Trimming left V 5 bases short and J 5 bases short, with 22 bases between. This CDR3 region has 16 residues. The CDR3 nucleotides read TGTGCCAGCAGTCCCACACTCCGACAGAAAGGTAACGAGCAGTACTTC. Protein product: CASSPTLRQKGNEQYF.

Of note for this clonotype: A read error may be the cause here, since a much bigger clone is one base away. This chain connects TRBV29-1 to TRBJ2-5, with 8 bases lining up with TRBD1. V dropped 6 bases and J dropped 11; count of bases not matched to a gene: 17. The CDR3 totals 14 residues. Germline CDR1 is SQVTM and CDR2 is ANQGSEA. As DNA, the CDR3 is TGCAGCGTAACACTGACAGGGGTATCTGCTGAGCAGTACTTC. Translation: CSVTLTGVSAEQYF.

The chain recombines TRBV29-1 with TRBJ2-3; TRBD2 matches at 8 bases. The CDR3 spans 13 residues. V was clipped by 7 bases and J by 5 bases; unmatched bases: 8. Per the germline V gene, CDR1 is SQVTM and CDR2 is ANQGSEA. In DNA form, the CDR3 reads TGCAGCGACTTAGCGGGATCGGAAGATACGCAGTATTTT. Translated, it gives CSDLAGSEDTQYF.

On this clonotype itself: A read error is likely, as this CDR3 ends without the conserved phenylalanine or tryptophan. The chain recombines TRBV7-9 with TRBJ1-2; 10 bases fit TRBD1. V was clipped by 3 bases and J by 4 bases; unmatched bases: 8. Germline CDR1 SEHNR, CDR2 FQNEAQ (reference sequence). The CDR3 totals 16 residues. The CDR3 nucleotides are TGTGCCAGCAGCTTCCCGACAGGGGGCGATATCTATGGCTACACCCTC. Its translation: CASSFPTGGDIYGYTL.

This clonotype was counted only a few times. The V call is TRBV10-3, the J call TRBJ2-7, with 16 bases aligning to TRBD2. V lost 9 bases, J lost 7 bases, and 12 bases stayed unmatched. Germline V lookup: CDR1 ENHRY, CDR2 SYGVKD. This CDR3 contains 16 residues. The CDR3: CAIKQGLAGGEDEQYF. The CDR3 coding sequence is TGTGCCATAAAACAGGGACTAGCGGGAGGGGAGGATGAGCAGTACTTC.

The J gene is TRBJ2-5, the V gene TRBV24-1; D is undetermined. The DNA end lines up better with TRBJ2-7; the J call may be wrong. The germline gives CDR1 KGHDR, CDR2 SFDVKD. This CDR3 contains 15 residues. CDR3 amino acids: CATSDTSIPWGEQYF. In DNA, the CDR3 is TGTGCCACCAGTGACACCTCCATCCCATGGGGCGAGCAGTACTTC.

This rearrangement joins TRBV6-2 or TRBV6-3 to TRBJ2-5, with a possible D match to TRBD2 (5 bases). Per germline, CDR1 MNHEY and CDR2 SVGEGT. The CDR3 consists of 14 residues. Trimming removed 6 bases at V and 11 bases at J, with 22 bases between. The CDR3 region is CASRRITSYNEQYF. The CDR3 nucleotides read TGTGCCAGCAGGAGGATCACTAGTTACAATGAGCAGTACTTC.

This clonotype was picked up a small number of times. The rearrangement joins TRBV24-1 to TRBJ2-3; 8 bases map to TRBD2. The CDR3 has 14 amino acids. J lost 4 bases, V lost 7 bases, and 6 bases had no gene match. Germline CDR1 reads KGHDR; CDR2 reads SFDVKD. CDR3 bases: TGTGCCACCAGCGGAGCGGGAGCTGCAGATACGCAGTATTTT. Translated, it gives CATSGAGAADTQYF.

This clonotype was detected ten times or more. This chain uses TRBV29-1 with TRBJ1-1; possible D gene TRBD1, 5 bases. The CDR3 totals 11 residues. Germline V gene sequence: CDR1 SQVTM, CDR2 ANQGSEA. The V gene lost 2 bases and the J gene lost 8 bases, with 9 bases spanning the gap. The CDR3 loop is CSVERGREAFF. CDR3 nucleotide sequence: TGCAGCGTTGAAAGGGGTAGGGAAGCTTTCTTT.

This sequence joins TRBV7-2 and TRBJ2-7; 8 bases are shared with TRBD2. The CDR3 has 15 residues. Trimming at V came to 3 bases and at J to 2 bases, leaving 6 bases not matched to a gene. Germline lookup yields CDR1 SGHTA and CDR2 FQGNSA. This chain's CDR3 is CASSLVEAGAYEQYF. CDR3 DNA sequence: TGTGCCAGCAGCTTGGTAGAAGCGGGAGCCTACGAGCAGTACTTC.

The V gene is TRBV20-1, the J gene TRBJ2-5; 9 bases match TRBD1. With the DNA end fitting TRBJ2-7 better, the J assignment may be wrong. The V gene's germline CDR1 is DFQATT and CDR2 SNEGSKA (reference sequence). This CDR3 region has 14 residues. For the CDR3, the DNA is TGCAGTGCTAGTCCGGGACAGGGATACTACGAGCAGTACTTC. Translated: CSASPGQGYYEQYF.

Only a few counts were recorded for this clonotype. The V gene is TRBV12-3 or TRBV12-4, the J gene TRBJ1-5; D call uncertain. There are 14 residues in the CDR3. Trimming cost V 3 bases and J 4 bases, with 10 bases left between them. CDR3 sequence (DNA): TGTGCCAGCAGTTTGTCCGGGGAGAATCAGCCCCAGCATTTT. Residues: CASSLSGENQPQHF.

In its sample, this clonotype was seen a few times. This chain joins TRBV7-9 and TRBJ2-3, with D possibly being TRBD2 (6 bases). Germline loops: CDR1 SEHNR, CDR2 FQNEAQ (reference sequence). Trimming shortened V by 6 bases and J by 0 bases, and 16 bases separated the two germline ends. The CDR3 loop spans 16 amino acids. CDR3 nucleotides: TGTGCCAGCAGTCCATTTAGCGGAACTAGCACAGATACGCAGTATTTT. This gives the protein CASSPFSGTSTDTQYF.

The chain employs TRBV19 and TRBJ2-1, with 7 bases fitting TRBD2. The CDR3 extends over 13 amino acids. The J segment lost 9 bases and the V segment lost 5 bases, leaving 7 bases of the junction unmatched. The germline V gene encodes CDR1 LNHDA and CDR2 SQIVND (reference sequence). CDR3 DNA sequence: TGTGCCAGTAGTCCAGGACTAGGAGCTGAGCAGTTCTTC. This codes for CASSPGLGAEQFF.